These T cell receptor beta chains were read from a single sample in a study of T cells in Graves' hyperthyroidism and ophthalmopathy. TCRdb fed the multiplex PCR reads into MiXCR, producing one record per CDR3 protein. The sample has some 600,000 distinct CDR3 sequences, around 14% seen once. The sample consisted of blood. These receptors all come from a woman aged 25 to 39 with Graves' hyperthyroidism that later progressed to Graves' ophthalmopathy. CDR3s include the opening cysteine and the closing phenylalanine or tryptophan. The D gene is left open where the match is weak. Some rows have no size entry. The others give once, few or many, or a class for an expanded clone.

clone_size: many; v_call: TRBV4-2; d_call: TRBD2; j_call: TRBJ2-7; cdr3_aa: CASSQDPREGGLAGSYEQYF; cdr3_nt: TGTGCCAGCAGCCAAGATCCCAGGGAGGGTGGACTAGCGGGATCCTACGAGCAGTACTTC
clone_size: many; v_call: TRBV2; d_call: NA; j_call: TRBJ2-7; cdr3_aa: CASSDMARLGEQYF; cdr3_nt: TGTGCCAGCAGTGACATGGCGCGTTTGGGTGAGCAGTACTTC
clone_size: many; v_call: TRBV5-1; d_call: TRBD2; j_call: TRBJ2-1; cdr3_aa: CASGLAGGPNEQFF; cdr3_nt: TGCGCCAGCGGCTTAGCGGGAGGGCCCAATGAGCAGTTCTTC
clone_size: many; v_call: TRBV20-1; d_call: TRBD2; j_call: TRBJ2-5; cdr3_aa: CSAGLAGGVRETQYF; cdr3_nt: TGCAGTGCCGGACTAGCGGGAGGGGTGAGAGAGACCCAGTACTTC
clone_size: few; v_call: TRBV27; d_call: NA; j_call: TRBJ1-3; cdr3_aa: CASSLQGLSGNTIYF; cdr3_nt: TGTGCCAGCAGTTTACAGGGACTCTCTGGAAACACCATATATTTT
clone_size: NA; v_call: TRBV19; d_call: NA; j_call: TRBJ2-7; cdr3_aa: CASSLQGGNSYEQCF; cdr3_nt: TGTGCCAGTAGTCTACAGGGGGGGAATTCCTACGAGCAGTGCTTC
clone_size: many; v_call: TRBV27; d_call: TRBD2; j_call: TRBJ2-1; cdr3_aa: CASSPLRGLAGFNNEQFF; cdr3_nt: TGTGCCAGCAGCCCTCTGCGGGGACTAGCGGGTTTCAACAATGAGCAGTTCTTC
clone_size: many; v_call: TRBV28; d_call: NA; j_call: TRBJ2-7; cdr3_aa: CASSSSLWGTISHEQYF; cdr3_nt: TGTGCCAGCAGTTCTTCTCTGTGGGGGACAATCTCGCACGAGCAGTACTTC
clone_size: many; v_call: TRBV28; d_call: NA; j_call: TRBJ2-7; cdr3_aa: CASSFRGGAEQYF; cdr3_nt: TGTGCCAGCAGTTTTAGGGGTGGTGCTGAGCAGTACTTC
clone_size: many; v_call: TRBV18; d_call: TRBD2; j_call: TRBJ2-2; cdr3_aa: CASSPQRESTGELFF; cdr3_nt: TGTGCCAGCTCACCACAGCGGGAGAGTACCGGGGAGCTGTTTTTT
clone_size: many; v_call: TRBV6-2/TRBV6-3; d_call: NA; j_call: TRBJ2-7; cdr3_aa: CASMTVSSYEQYF; cdr3_nt: TGTGCCAGCATGACGGTTAGCTCCTACGAGCAGTACTTC
clone_size: few; v_call: TRBV3-1; d_call: NA; j_call: TRBJ2-2; cdr3_aa: CASSLRTSSNTGELFF; cdr3_nt: TGTGCCAGCAGCCTACGGACGTCCTCCAACACCGGGGAGCTGTTTTTT
clone_size: NA; v_call: TRBV18; d_call: NA; j_call: TRBJ2-3; cdr3_aa: CASSPNSQRDTQYF; cdr3_nt: TGTGCCAGCTCACCGAACAGCCAAAGGGATACGCAGTATTTT
clone_size: many; v_call: TRBV27; d_call: TRBD1; j_call: TRBJ2-7; cdr3_aa: CASSLSIVGTDTYEQYF; cdr3_nt: TGTGCCAGCAGTTTATCGATAGTCGGGACAGATACCTACGAGCAGTACTTC
clone_size: many; v_call: TRBV28; d_call: NA; j_call: TRBJ2-3; cdr3_aa: CASSSGQTSTDTQYF; cdr3_nt: TGTGCCAGCAGCTCAGGGCAAACTAGCACAGATACGCAGTATTTT
clone_size: NA; v_call: TRBV7-3; d_call: NA; j_call: TRBJ2-1; cdr3_aa: CASSPTPSSYNEQFF; cdr3_nt: TGTGCCAGCAGCCCAACACCAAGCTCCTACAATGAGCAGTTCTTC
clone_size: many; v_call: TRBV11-2; d_call: TRBD2; j_call: TRBJ2-5; cdr3_aa: CASSPGLAGVSTKETQYF; cdr3_nt: TGTGCCAGCAGCCCGGGACTAGCGGGAGTCTCGACAAAAGAGACCCAGTACTTC
clone_size: many; v_call: TRBV20-1; d_call: NA; j_call: TRBJ1-1; cdr3_aa: CSARVVTGPEAFF; cdr3_nt: TGCAGTGCTAGAGTGGTTACGGGGCCTGAAGCTTTCTTT
clone_size: many; v_call: TRBV30; d_call: NA; j_call: TRBJ2-5; cdr3_aa: CAWSVRSTETQYF; cdr3_nt: TGTGCCTGGAGTGTACGGAGTACGGAGACCCAGTACTTC
clone_size: many; v_call: TRBV5-5; d_call: TRBD2; j_call: TRBJ2-1; cdr3_aa: CASSLKLASAGDEQFF; cdr3_nt: TGTGCCAGCAGCTTGAAATTGGCGTCGGCGGGGGATGAGCAGTTCTTC
clone_size: NA; v_call: TRBV9; d_call: NA; j_call: TRBJ2-7; cdr3_aa: CASSVDSGSPSYEQYF; cdr3_nt: TGTGCCAGCAGCGTAGACTCCGGGAGCCCTTCCTACGAGCAGTACTTC
clone_size: many; v_call: TRBV7-3; d_call: NA; j_call: TRBJ1-5; cdr3_aa: CASSPNRYQPQHF; cdr3_nt: TGTGCCAGCAGCCCAAACCGCTATCAGCCCCAGCATTTT
clone_size: many; v_call: TRBV30; d_call: NA; j_call: TRBJ1-2; cdr3_aa: CAWSVIGGHYGYTF; cdr3_nt: TGTGCCTGGAGTGTAATCGGGGGCCACTATGGCTACACCTTC
clone_size: many; v_call: TRBV6-1; d_call: NA; j_call: TRBJ2-1; cdr3_aa: CASLSGDYNEQFF; cdr3_nt: TGTGCCAGCCTCTCAGGGGACTACAATGAGCAGTTCTTC
clone_size: many; v_call: TRBV11-2; d_call: NA; j_call: TRBJ1-6; cdr3_aa: CASSLAAELNSPLHF; cdr3_nt: TGTGCCAGCAGCTTAGCTGCCGAACTTAATTCACCCCTCCACTTT
clone_size: few; v_call: TRBV10-3; d_call: NA; j_call: TRBJ2-1; cdr3_aa: CAIRDDYYEQFF; cdr3_nt: TGTGCCATCAGGGACGACTACTACGAGCAGTTCTTC
clone_size: few; v_call: TRBV6-5; d_call: NA; j_call: TRBJ1-4; cdr3_aa: CASSYLKPATNEKLFF; cdr3_nt: TGTGCCAGCAGTTACTTGAAACCTGCAACTAATGAAAAACTGTTTTTT
clone_size: many; v_call: TRBV11-2; d_call: NA; j_call: TRBJ1-4; cdr3_aa: CASSLDPRTTNEKLFF; cdr3_nt: TGTGCCAGCAGCTTAGATCCCCGAACAACTAATGAAAAACTGTTTTTT
clone_size: NA; v_call: TRBV6-1; d_call: NA; j_call: TRBJ1-5; cdr3_aa: CASSPRGGDSNQPQHF; cdr3_nt: TGTGCCAGCAGCCCGAGGGGCGGGGATAGCAATCAGCCCCAGCATTTT
clone_size: NA; v_call: TRBV12-3/TRBV12-4; d_call: NA; j_call: TRBJ2-1; cdr3_aa: CAVGDPLFF; cdr3_nt: TGTGCCGTCGGGGACCCGCTATTCTTC
clone_size: many; v_call: TRBV15; d_call: TRBD2; j_call: TRBJ2-7; cdr3_aa: CATSRMAGGLPTYEQYF; cdr3_nt: TGTGCCACCAGCAGGATGGCGGGAGGGCTCCCGACCTACGAGCAGTACTTC
clone_size: NA; v_call: TRBV5-6; d_call: NA; j_call: TRBJ1-4; cdr3_aa: CASSPPGPYNEKLFF; cdr3_nt: TGTGCCAGCAGCCCCCCGGGACCGTATAATGAAAAACTGTTTTTT
clone_size: NA; v_call: TRBV20-1; d_call: NA; j_call: TRBJ2-1; cdr3_aa: CSARDPPEQFF; cdr3_nt: TGCAGTGCTAGGGACCCTCCTGAGCAGTTCTTC
clone_size: many; v_call: TRBV20-1; d_call: TRBD1; j_call: TRBJ1-2; cdr3_aa: CSARTGTYGYTF; cdr3_nt: TGCAGTGCTAGGACAGGGACCTATGGCTACACCTTC
clone_size: NA; v_call: TRBV7-3; d_call: TRBD2; j_call: TRBJ2-7; cdr3_aa: CASSTLAGGGEQYF; cdr3_nt: TGTGCCAGCAGCACACTAGCGGGAGGAGGCGAGCAGTACTTC
clone_size: NA; v_call: TRBV5-4; d_call: NA; j_call: TRBJ1-2; cdr3_aa: CASSWAAQLYGYTF; cdr3_nt: TGTGCCAGCAGCTGGGCCGCACAGCTTTATGGCTACACCTTC
clone_size: many; v_call: TRBV18; d_call: TRBD1; j_call: TRBJ2-7; cdr3_aa: CASSPGTGGSYEQYF; cdr3_nt: TGTGCCAGCTCACCCGGGACAGGGGGCTCCTACGAGCAGTACTTC
clone_size: many; v_call: TRBV5-5; d_call: TRBD1; j_call: TRBJ1-6; cdr3_aa: CASTGVVGSPLHF; cdr3_nt: TGTGCCAGTACAGGGGTCGTCGGTTCACCCCTCCACTTT
clone_size: NA; v_call: TRBV2; d_call: NA; j_call: TRBJ2-5; cdr3_aa: CASSEASGTQYF; cdr3_nt: TGTGCCAGCAGTGAGGCGTCGGGGACCCAGTACTTC
clone_size: many; v_call: TRBV28; d_call: TRBD2; j_call: TRBJ2-1; cdr3_aa: CASRFAGEGAYNEQFF; cdr3_nt: TGTGCCAGCAGGTTCGCGGGGGAAGGGGCCTACAATGAGCAGTTCTTC
clone_size: many; v_call: TRBV6-5; d_call: TRBD1; j_call: TRBJ2-2; cdr3_aa: CASSYDRANTGELFF; cdr3_nt: TGTGCCAGCAGTTACGACAGGGCGAACACCGGGGAGCTGTTTTTT
clone_size: NA; v_call: TRBV9; d_call: TRBD2; j_call: TRBJ2-7; cdr3_aa: CASSVGGSGASYEQYF; cdr3_nt: TGTGCCAGCAGCGTTGGTGGGAGCGGGGCCTCCTACGAGCAGTACTTC
clone_size: many; v_call: TRBV3-1; d_call: TRBD2; j_call: TRBJ2-3; cdr3_aa: CASSQASGLAGTDTQYF; cdr3_nt: TGTGCCAGCAGCCAAGCCTCGGGACTAGCAGGCACAGATACGCAGTATTTT
clone_size: many; v_call: TRBV11-2; d_call: NA; j_call: TRBJ2-1; cdr3_aa: CASSLGHEQFF; cdr3_nt: TGTGCCAGCAGCTTAGGGCATGAGCAGTTCTTC
clone_size: few; v_call: TRBV6-4; d_call: TRBD2; j_call: TRBJ2-1; cdr3_aa: CASSGGIAGDNEQFF; cdr3_nt: TGTGCCAGCAGTGGAGGGATAGCGGGAGACAATGAGCAGTTCTTC
clone_size: many; v_call: TRBV6-2/TRBV6-3; d_call: TRBD2; j_call: TRBJ2-2; cdr3_aa: CASSQFGTTNTGELFF; cdr3_nt: TGTGCCAGCAGTCAGTTTGGGACTACGAACACCGGGGAGCTGTTTTTT
clone_size: many; v_call: TRBV7-9; d_call: NA; j_call: TRBJ1-1; cdr3_aa: CASSLGATQNTEAFF; cdr3_nt: TGTGCCAGCAGCTTAGGGGCCACCCAGAACACTGAAGCTTTCTTT